Shown below are 10 T cell receptor beta chains from a single sample sequenced in a study of vaccination effects on CD4 cells after COVID-19. No antigens are known for them. Sequenced by immunoSEQ multiplex PCR; TCRdb stores in-frame clones only, minus some. The data hold tens of thousands of clones, with under 85% observed a single time. At the end of roughly ten days of culture, CD4+ T cells were isolated. The source material was CD4+ T cells from PBMCs cultured without peptide, sampled before COVID-19 vaccination. These receptors all come from a human donor who had a prior SARS-CoV-2 infection.

This clone was observed a few times. The V call is TRBV7-9, the J call TRBJ1-1; no clear D gene. Trimming removed 5 bases at V and 2 bases at J, with 12 bases between. The CDR3 totals 14 residues. The germline CDR1 and CDR2 sequences are SEHNR and FQNEAQ (reference sequence). CDR3 DNA: TGTGCCAGCAGCCTTCTACAGAGTAACACTGAAGCTTTCTTT. Protein: CASSLLQSNTEAFF.

CDR3 nucleotides: TGTGCCAGCAGCCAAGCGGACAGAGAAGCTTTCTTT. Translating it yields CASSQADREAFF. The chain is built from TRBV3-1 (or the pseudogene TRBV3-2) and TRBJ1-1, with D perhaps TRBD1 (6 bases). CDR3 length: 12 residues. Deletions cut 1 base from V and 8 bases from J, with 8 bases between. Germline assignment: CDR1 LGHDT and CDR2 YNNKEL (reference sequence).

The chain employs TRBV7-2 and TRBJ2-5; D gene ambiguous. The V gene's germline CDR1 is SGHTA and CDR2 FQGNSA. The CDR3 consists of 13 residues. V dropped 6 bases and J dropped 5 bases, with 13 bases sitting between them. Written as DNA, the CDR3 is TGTGCCAGCAGATATATGGCTGTCGAGACCCAGTACTTC. It yields the protein CASRYMAVETQYF. Full variable domain (outside the CDR3, taken from reference TRBV7-2 and TRBJ2-5): GAGVSQSPSNKVTEKGKDVELRCDPISGHTALYWYRQSLGQGLEFLIYFQGNSAPDKSGLPSDRFSAERTGGSVSTLTIQRTQQEDSAVYLCASRYMAVETQYFGPGTRLLVL.

The J gene is TRBJ2-7, the V gene TRBV7-2, with TRBD2 as a possible D gene (5 bases). CDR3 length: 13 residues. The germline V and J ends were trimmed by 5 bases and 3 bases, with 11 bases remaining between them. Germline-derived CDR1 and CDR2 are SGHTA and FQGNSA. This CDR3 reads CASSVTTNYEQYF. The CDR3 nucleotides are TGTGCCAGCAGCGTAACGACTAACTACGAGCAGTACTTC.

V and J are TRBV4-1 and TRBJ2-1; D ambiguous. V lost 3 bases to trimming and J lost 5 bases, with 20 bases between them. The CDR3 is made up of 17 amino acids. The germline V gene has CDR1 MGHRA and CDR2 YSYEKL. The CDR3 DNA follows: TGCGCCAGCAGCCACTCTAGACTCGTAGGGCCGGACAATGAGCAGTTCTTC. Its protein is CASSHSRLVGPDNEQFF.

This clone was picked up a small number of times. V and J are TRBV7-9 and TRBJ1-1; D is possibly TRBD1 (5 bases). Between the trimmed V and J ends, which lost 4 bases and 5 bases, there was a span of 14 bases. This CDR3 contains 14 residues. In germline, CDR1 is SEHNR, CDR2 FQNEAQ (reference sequence). Here the CDR3 reads CASSWQGVGTEAFF. For the CDR3, the DNA is TGTGCCAGCAGCTGGCAGGGAGTCGGAACTGAAGCTTTCTTT.

V is TRBV9 and J is TRBJ2-7; tentatively, D is TRBD2 (7 bases). V was clipped by 0 bases and J by 5 bases, with 12 bases between them. There are 14 residues in the CDR3. The V gene's germline CDR1 is SGDLS and CDR2 YYNGEE. The DNA for the CDR3 is TGTGCCAGCAGCGTAGAGGGGGGGCCGGACGAGCAGTACTTC. Its translation is CASSVEGGPDEQYF.

This clone was found a few times. The rearrangement uses TRBV30 and TRBJ1-5; D may be TRBD1 (5 bases). CDR3 length equals 13 residues. CDR1 GTSNPN and CDR2 SVGIG come from the germline V gene (reference sequence). CDR3 nucleotide sequence: TGTGCTATGGGTCTGGCAGGGAATCAGCCCCAGCATTTT. Translated: CAMGLAGNQPQHF.

The chain recombines TRBV9 with TRBJ2-7, with D maybe TRBD1 (6 bases). Trimming pared 0 bases from V and 3 bases from J, leaving 13 bases between. The CDR3 extends over 15 amino acids. Germline CDR1 and CDR2: SGDLS and YYNGEE. The CDR3 sequence: CASSVDPTGFYEQYF. CDR3 nucleotide sequence: TGTGCCAGCAGCGTAGACCCCACAGGGTTCTACGAGCAGTACTTC. The full variable domain, rest sourced from reference TRBV9 and TRBJ2-7, is DSGVTQTPKHLITATGQRVTLRCSPRSGDLSVYWYQQSLDQGLQFLIQYYNGEERAKGNILERFSAQQFPDLHSELNLSSLELGDSALYFCASSVDPTGFYEQYFGPGTRLTVT.

The rearrangement links TRBV5-1 to TRBJ2-3; 9 bases are a match to TRBD2. CDR3 length: 18 residues. Germline CDR1 is SGHRS and CDR2 is YFSETQ. V gave up 3 bases and J gave up 5 bases; unmatched junction bases: 16. Here the CDR3 reads CASSSALAGYRAQDTQYF. In DNA, the CDR3 is TGCGCCAGCAGCTCCGCCCTAGCGGGGTATAGGGCACAAGATACGCAGTATTTT.